The 29 T cell receptor beta chains below come from one sample, sequenced in a study of T cells in Graves' hyperthyroidism and ophthalmopathy. Amplification of TCR beta CDR3 regions was performed using RNA transcripts as template. The TCR CDR3 first-round RT-PCR relied on the HTBI primer set. TCRdb recomputed calls from the multiplex PCR reads with MiXCR, one row per CDR3 protein. This sample has approximately 600,000 distinct CDR3 sequences; around 21% occur once, and the top ten carry 34%. Source material: blood. The receptors originated from a man under 40 with Graves' ophthalmopathy.

This chain links TRBV14 with TRBJ1-1; D is ambiguous. Germline assignment: CDR1 SGHDN and CDR2 FVKESK. This CDR3 region has 14 residues. V was pared by 4 bases and J by 2 bases, with 11 bases between. DNA of the CDR3: TGTGCCAGCAGCCCGGGCCACCACAACACTGAAGCTTTCTTT. As protein: CASSPGHHNTEAFF. The full variable domain, in which reference TRBV14 and TRBJ1-1 provide the parts outside the CDR3, is EAGVTQFPSHSVIEKGQTVTLRCDPISGHDNLYWYRRVMGKEIKFLLHFVKESKQDESGMPNNRFLAERTGGTYSTLKVQPAELEDSGVYFCASSPGHHNTEAFFGQGTRLTVV.

This clonotype was observed a few times. The gene calls are TRBV18 and TRBJ2-3; 12 nucleotides agree with TRBD2. This CDR3 region has 17 residues. The trim removed 3 bases at V and 2 bases at J, leaving 6 bases unmatched. Germline CDR1 KGHSH, CDR2 LQKENI. DNA of the CDR3: TGTGCCAGCTCACCTCGACTAGCGGGAGCTTCCACAGATACGCAGTATTTT. This encodes CASSPRLAGASTDTQYF.

This clonotype appeared many times. The J gene is TRBJ1-6, the V gene TRBV12-3 or TRBV12-4, with D perhaps TRBD1 (6 bases). This CDR3 contains 14 residues. Trimming pared 2 bases from V and 7 bases from J, leaving 9 bases between. This CDR3 is CASSLSGANSPLHF. The CDR3 bases are TGTGCCAGCAGTTTATCAGGGGCCAATTCACCCCTCCACTTT.

As to this clonotype: Since a much larger clone is just one base distant, this may be a read error. V and J are TRBV2 and TRBJ2-1; the match to TRBD2 covers 8 bases. Germline CDR1 reads SNHLY; CDR2 reads FYNNEI. There are 16 residues in the CDR3. CDR3 DNA sequence: TGTGCCAACAGTCCGACTAGCGAATGGAGCGGGGATGAGCAGTTCTTC. It yields the protein CANSPTSEWSGDEQFF.

The chain carries TRBV18 and TRBJ1-5; the D gene is possibly TRBD1 (5 bases). Trimming stripped 3 bases from V and 12 bases from J, with 15 bases between. The CDR3 consists of 13 residues. Looked up from germline, CDR1 is KGHSH and CDR2 is LQKENI. The CDR3 region has the DNA TGTGCCAGCTCACCGACAGCCGTAGAGGACCAGCATTTT. Protein product: CASSPTAVEDQHF.

This clonotype has a handful of counts. V gene TRBV13 combines with J gene TRBJ2-7; 10 bases are shared with TRBD1. The CDR3 is made up of 13 amino acids. The V gene end was trimmed by 5 bases and the J gene end by 6 bases; junction bases not matched to a gene: 4. Germline V gene sequence: CDR1 PRHDT, CDR2 FYEKMQ (reference sequence). In DNA form, the CDR3 reads TGTGCCAGCAGCGACTGGGACAGGGGCGAGCAGTACTTC. Protein product: CASSDWDRGEQYF.

This clonotype came up a few times. This chain connects TRBV20-1 to TRBJ2-1; 8 bases are shared with TRBD1. V was pared by 6 bases and J by 2 bases, with 6 bases of the junction left unmatched. The germline gives CDR1 DFQATT, CDR2 SNEGSKA (reference sequence). This CDR3 contains 14 residues. In nucleotides, the CDR3 is TGCAGTGCAAAAGACAGGGGCACCTACAATGAGCAGTTCTTC. Translating gives CSAKDRGTYNEQFF.

This clonotype was seen many times. The rearrangement links TRBV30 to TRBJ1-2; 7 nucleotides match TRBD1. Unmatched junction bases numbered 8, after V lost 3 bases and J lost 7 bases. CDR3 length: 13 amino acids. Germline V gene data show CDR1 as GTSNPN and CDR2 as SVGIG (reference sequence). This CDR3 reads CAWRETGNPGYTF. CDR3 DNA sequence: TGTGCCTGGAGAGAGACAGGGAACCCTGGCTACACCTTC.

This clonotype was seen a handful of times. In DNA form, the CDR3 reads TGCAGTGCTAGGGACAGTAACTATGGCTACACCTTC. Translation: CSARDSNYGYTF. The V gene is TRBV20-1, the J gene TRBJ1-2; possible D gene TRBD1, 6 bases. Germline V CDR1 and CDR2: DFQATT, SNEGSKA (reference sequence). Trimming took off 3 bases at V and 1 base at J, with 6 bases between the two ends. The CDR3 sequence is 12 residues long.

J is TRBJ2-7 and V is TRBV20-1; 7 bases are a match to TRBD1. Per germline, CDR1 DFQATT and CDR2 SNEGSKA (reference sequence). The CDR3 is 18 amino acids. With 1 base clipped from V and 2 bases from J, the junction kept 17 bases outside the gene matches. Here the CDR3 DNA reads TGCAGTGCTAGAGCCCCCCCCCAGGGGGTCCCTCCCACCTACGAGCAGTACTTC. It translates to CSARAPPQGVPPTYEQYF.

The sample holds many counts of this clonotype. The chain joins TRBV28 to TRBJ1-5; the D is unclear. Germline V CDR1 and CDR2: MDHEN, SYDVKM. CDR3 length: 13 residues. The germline V and J ends were trimmed by 6 bases and 3 bases, with 9 bases remaining between them. This chain's CDR3 is CASSPSPNQPQHF. CDR3 nucleotides: TGTGCCAGCAGCCCCTCTCCCAATCAGCCCCAGCATTTT.

There are many counts of this clonotype. CDR3 in amino acids: CASSPTGGTGVYEQYF. Here the CDR3 DNA reads TGTGCCAGCAGCCCCACCGGGGGGACGGGGGTTTACGAGCAGTACTTC. V usage is TRBV7-8 and J usage is TRBJ2-7; 7 bases are a match to TRBD2. CDR1 is SGHVS and CDR2 is FQNEAQ in the germline V gene. The CDR3 consists of 16 residues. Trimming removed 5 bases from V and 4 bases from J; junction bases left unmatched: 14.

This clonotype was detected many times. The V gene is TRBV5-1, the J gene TRBJ1-1, with D unclear. Germline-derived CDR1 and CDR2 are SGHRS and YFSETQ. The CDR3 is made up of 14 amino acids. V gave up 2 bases and J gave up 5 bases, with 13 bases separating them. The chain's CDR3 is CASSFEFRMTEAFF. In DNA form, the CDR3 reads TGCGCCAGCAGCTTCGAATTTCGTATGACTGAAGCTTTCTTT.

The rearrangement uses TRBV10-3 and TRBJ2-7; 7 bases align to TRBD2. V lost 3 bases and J lost 1; bases outside the gene matches: 3. Germline CDR1 ENHRY, CDR2 SYGVKD. The CDR3 is 14 amino acids. The chain's CDR3 is CAISDGDYSYEQYF. The CDR3 DNA follows: TGTGCCATCAGTGATGGGGACTATTCCTACGAGCAGTACTTC.

This clonotype has just a few counts. The rearrangement joins TRBV7-9 to TRBJ2-2; either TRBD1 or TRBD2 may fit D (5 bases each). CDR3 size: 15 residues. Germline CDR1 and CDR2: SEHNR and FQNEAQ (reference sequence). Trimming removed 4 bases at V and 4 bases at J, with 13 bases between. The CDR3 sequence is CASSSTGRITGELFF. CDR3 nucleotide sequence: TGTGCCAGCAGCTCCACGGGACGGATCACCGGGGAGCTGTTTTTT. Full variable domain (remainder filled in from reference TRBV7-9 and TRBJ2-2): DTGVSQNPRHKITKRGQNVTFRCDPISEHNRLYWYRQTLGQGPEFLTYFQNEAQLEKSRLLSDRFSAERPKGSFSTLEIQRTEQGDSAMYLCASSSTGRITGELFFGEGSRLTVL.

The V and J genes are TRBV24-1 and TRBJ2-1, with TRBD2 identical over 7 bases. V lost 6 bases and J lost 5; bases outside the gene matches: 0. From germline, CDR1 is KGHDR and CDR2 SFDVKD. The CDR3 sequence is 12 residues long. DNA for the CDR3: TGTGCCACCAGTAGCGGGAACAATGAGCAGTTCTTC. It encodes CATSSGNNEQFF.

This clonotype was counted ten times or more. The rearrangement links TRBV28 to TRBJ1-5; TRBD1 might be the D (5 bases). V lost 5 bases, J lost 3 bases, and 17 bases lay in between. CDR3 length equals 16 residues. The germline gives CDR1 MDHEN, CDR2 SYDVKM. CDR3 DNA sequence: TGTGCCAGCAGTCTCTCTGACAGAGAGTTCAATCAGCCCCAGCATTTT. Its translation: CASSLSDREFNQPQHF.

This clonotype was picked up a small number of times. J is TRBJ1-1 and V is TRBV27; D possibly corresponds to TRBD1 (5 bases). CDR1 is MNHEY and CDR2 is SMNVEV in the germline V gene (reference sequence). This CDR3 comprises 13 residues. V lost 5 bases and J lost 8, with 15 bases in between. CDR3 protein: CASSLSGTREAFF. The CDR3 DNA is TGTGCCAGCAGTCTCTCCGGGACGAGAGAAGCTTTCTTT.

The chain uses TRBV6-2 or TRBV6-3 and TRBJ2-1; 8 bases line up with TRBD2. The V gene end was trimmed by 2 bases and the J gene end by 3 bases; junction bases not matched to a gene: 12. The CDR3 extends over 18 amino acids. CDR1 and CDR2 from the germline V gene are MNHEY and SVGEGT. The CDR3 here is CASSYRSSGSLNYNEQFF. CDR3 DNA: TGTGCCAGCAGTTACCGGTCAAGCGGGAGTCTCAACTACAATGAGCAGTTCTTC.

V usage is TRBV7-8 and J usage is TRBJ2-3; 14 bases agree with TRBD2. CDR1 SGHVS and CDR2 FQNEAQ come from the germline V gene. V lost 2 bases to trimming and J lost 8 bases; unmatched junction nucleotides: 3. The CDR3 runs to 15 residues. The CDR3 nucleotides are TGTGCCAGCAGCTTATCCGGGACTAGCGGGAGTACGCAGTATTTT. Translating it yields CASSLSGTSGSTQYF.

The CDR3 reads CSAGARTDNSNQPQHF. CDR3 nucleotide sequence: TGCAGTGCTGGAGCTCGAACAGATAATAGCAATCAGCCCCAGCATTTT. V is TRBV20-1 and J is TRBJ1-5; unclear D gene. The CDR3 is made up of 16 amino acids. V gave up 5 bases and J gave up 0 bases, with 17 bases separating them. Germline CDR1 and CDR2: DFQATT and SNEGSKA (reference sequence).

The rearrangement links TRBV10-3 to TRBJ1-5; 7 bases map to TRBD1. After removal of 2 bases from V and 4 bases from J, the junction contained 2 bases not matched to a gene. Germline V gene lookup returns CDR1 ENHRY and CDR2 SYGVKD. The CDR3 contains 14 residues. The CDR3 is CAISEGTENQPQHF. CDR3 DNA: TGTGCCATCAGTGAGGGGACAGAGAATCAGCCCCAGCATTTT.

This sequence joins TRBV6-1 and TRBJ1-6, with 9 nucleotides matching TRBD1. Trimming at V came to 4 bases and at J to 0 bases, leaving 10 bases not matched to a gene. Germline V gives CDR1 MNHNS, CDR2 SASEGT. The CDR3 runs to 19 residues. The CDR3 sequence is CASSAPGTGQSSYNSPLHF. In nucleotides, the CDR3 is TGTGCCAGCAGTGCCCCCGGGACAGGGCAGAGCTCCTATAATTCACCCCTCCACTTT.

This chain joins TRBV4-1 and TRBJ1-5; the D is unclear. The germline V and J ends were trimmed by 0 bases and 7 bases, with 10 bases remaining between them. Germline V CDR1 and CDR2: MGHRA, YSYEKL. CDR3 size: 14 residues. CDR3 coding DNA: TGCGCCAGCAGCCAAGATGTGGAGTTACAGCCCCAGCATTTT. Translation gives CASSQDVELQPQHF.

This clonotype appeared a single time. This rearrangement joins TRBV20-1 to TRBJ2-5, with 10 bases identical to TRBD2. V lost 0 bases, J lost 7 bases, and 11 bases stayed unmatched. This CDR3 is built from 16 residues. Looked up from germline, CDR1 is DFQATT and CDR2 is SNEGSKA (reference sequence). The CDR3 region has the DNA TGCAGTGCTAGAGATGGCCCTAGCGGGAGTCGGGTGACCCAGTACTTC. This encodes CSARDGPSGSRVTQYF.

The table lists this clonotype with many counts. The chain recombines TRBV7-8 with TRBJ2-1, with D hard to call. Between the trimmed V and J ends, which lost 5 bases and 10 bases, there was a span of 12 bases. Germline CDR1 is SGHVS and CDR2 is FQNEAQ. The CDR3 sequence is 12 residues long. This CDR3 reads CASSASGREQFF. Written as DNA, the CDR3 is TGTGCCAGCAGCGCTTCCGGGCGGGAGCAGTTCTTC.

This clonotype was seen a few times. V and J are TRBV10-3 and TRBJ2-1, with 10 positions matching TRBD2. Germline CDR1 reads ENHRY; CDR2 reads SYGVKD. This CDR3 is 17 amino acids long. The ends lost 2 bases at V and 7 bases at J; junction bases unmatched: 11. CDR3 protein: CAISEGLAGEGRNEQFF. The DNA for the CDR3 is TGTGCCATCAGTGAGGGGCTAGCGGGAGAAGGTAGGAATGAGCAGTTCTTC.

This clonotype was counted between two and nine times. CDR3 sequence reads: CASSQTSRGLAGMSNEQYF. The CDR3 DNA reads TGCGCCAGCAGCCAAACCTCAAGAGGACTAGCGGGAATGTCAAACGAGCAGTACTTC. The J gene is TRBJ2-7, the V gene TRBV4-1; 12 bases map to TRBD2. V was clipped by 2 bases and J by 5 bases; unmatched bases: 16. Looked up from germline, CDR1 is MGHRA and CDR2 is YSYEKL. This CDR3 comprises 19 residues.

This clonotype was found a few times. V gene TRBV12-3 or TRBV12-4 combines with J gene TRBJ2-1, with 13 bases matching TRBD2. V was pared by 6 bases and J by 8 bases, with 10 bases of the junction left unmatched. This CDR3 region has 16 residues. For the CDR3, the DNA is TGTGCCAGCAGCTCCACCGGGACTAGCGGGAACGATGAGCAGTTCTTC. Its translation is CASSSTGTSGNDEQFF.